The rows below give T cell receptor beta chains drawn from one sample of a study of blood T cell repertoires in COVID-19. Libraries were prepared by immunoSEQ multiplex PCR; TCRdb keeps only in-frame clonotypes and omits some of them. Among about 150,000 clones listed, just under 80% were seen once. The source material was peripheral blood. Source of these receptors: a woman older than 75 with acute or convalescent COVID-19. The CDR3 runs from the conserved cysteine through the conserved F or W. D genes are given only for firm matches. Part of the rows lack a size; the others show once, few, many or a class for expanded clones.

clone_size | j_call | v_call | d_call | cdr3_nt | cdr3_aa
- | TRBJ2-1 | TRBV15 | TRBD2 | TGTGCCACCAGCAGGGGGGGAACTAGCGGGAGTTACAATGAGCAGTTCTTC | CATSRGGTSGSYNEQFF
- | TRBJ1-5 | TRBV7-8 | - | TGTGCCAGCAGCTCGGGTACCCTTCAGCCCCAGCATTTT | CASSSGTLQPQHF
few | TRBJ2-3 | TRBV18 | TRBD1 | TGTGCCAGCTCACCCCGGGACAGGGCCACAGATACGCAGTATTTT | CASSPRDRATDTQYF
- | TRBJ1-2 | TRBV11-1 | - | TGTGCCAGCAGTCCCCCACGGGGTGTCGGCTACACCTTC | CASSPPRGVGYTF
- | TRBJ1-1 | TRBV28 | - | TGTGCCAGCAGTTTACGCGGGGACACTGAAGCTTTCTTT | CASSLRGDTEAFF
- | TRBJ1-2 | TRBV7-8 | - | TGTGCCAGCAGTCATGGGGGGATCCGAGCTAACTATGGCTACACCTTC | CASSHGGIRANYGYTF
- | TRBJ1-1 | TRBV29-1 | TRBD1 | TGCAGCACGAGGACAGGGAACACTGAAGCTTTCTTT | CSTRTGNTEAFF
- | TRBJ1-2 | TRBV5-1 | - | TGCGCCAGCAGCTTGGGCCAGGGCCAGAGCCATGGCTACACCTTC | CASSLGQGQSHGYTF
- | TRBJ1-1 | TRBV3-1/TRBV3-2 | - | TGTGCCAGCGGGCGGAACACTGAAGCTTTCTTT | CASGRNTEAFF
- | TRBJ2-7 | TRBV2 | - | TGTGCCAGCAGGGAGGACCGCGGACCCAATTACGAGCAGTACTTC | CASREDRGPNYEQYF
few | TRBJ1-6 | TRBV5-1 | - | TGCGCCAGCAGCTTGGGTAGAGGGCCTAATTCACCCCTCCACTTT | CASSLGRGPNSPLHF
few | TRBJ1-2 | TRBV6-1 | TRBD1 | TGTGCCAGCAGTGAAGGGGGGACAGGGGCCCTACTAGGCTACACCTTC | CASSEGGTGALLGYTF
- | TRBJ1-3 | TRBV18 | TRBD1 | TGTGCCAGCTCACCATCGGTGGACAGGGGGCCCGGAAACACCATATATTTT | CASSPSVDRGPGNTIYF
- | TRBJ2-5 | TRBV5-1 | - | TGCGCCAGCAGCGCCCGGGGTAGGGAGACCCAGTACTTC | CASSARGRETQYF
once | TRBJ1-4 | TRBV5-5 | TRBD1 | TGTGCCAGCAGCTTGGGGATGCCGGGACAGGGTGAAAAACTGTTTTTT | CASSLGMPGQGEKLFF
- | TRBJ1-4 | TRBV5-1 | - | TGCGCCAGCAGCGCCCCAGCAGGGAATGAAAAACTGTTTTTT | CASSAPAGNEKLFF
- | TRBJ2-1 | TRBV24-1 | TRBD2 | TGTGCCACCAGTGAAACTAGCGGGAGGGCCTACAATGAGCAGTTCTTC | CATSETSGRAYNEQFF
- | TRBJ2-7 | TRBV6-5 | - | TGTGCCAGCAGCAGACCGGGACACGGCGAGCAGTACTTC | CASSRPGHGEQYF
- | TRBJ2-5 | TRBV27 | - | TGTGCCAGCAAAGAGAGGGCGGGATTGGCAGAGACCCAGTACTTC | CASKERAGLAETQYF
once | TRBJ2-5 | TRBV27 | - | TGTGCCAGCAGTTCAGATCAAGAGACCCAGTACTTC | CASSSDQETQYF
- | TRBJ1-1 | TRBV18 | TRBD1 | TGTGCCAGCTCACCACTAGCGACAGGGGTGGGGGACACTGAAGCTTTCTTT | CASSPLATGVGDTEAFF
- | TRBJ2-3 | TRBV6-6 | - | TGTGCCAGCCGGACTGTACAGGATACGCAGTATTTT | CASRTVQDTQYF
few | TRBJ2-7 | TRBV11-2 | TRBD2 | TGTGCCAGCAGCTTAGGGCTAGCGGGAGACGAGCAGTACTTC | CASSLGLAGDEQYF
- | TRBJ1-4 | TRBV6-6 | TRBD1 | TGTGCCAGCAGTACGACAGGGACAACTAATGAAAAACTGTTTTTT | CASSTTGTTNEKLFF
- | TRBJ2-7 | TRBV5-1 | TRBD1 | TGCGCCAGCAGCCAATCCGGGACAGGGGGCGAGCAGTACTTC | CASSQSGTGGEQYF
- | TRBJ2-6 | TRBV30 | TRBD1 | TGTGCCTCAGACAGGGCTGGGGCCAACGTCCTGACTTTC | CASDRAGANVLTF
- | TRBJ1-5 | TRBV7-2 | - | TGTGCCAGCAGCTCCAACAGCTATAGCAATCAGCCCCAGCATTTT | CASSSNSYSNQPQHF
few | TRBJ1-5 | TRBV19 | - | TGTGCCAGTAGTCCCCGAGGGCGGGGGCATCAGCCCCAGCATTTT | CASSPRGRGHQPQHF
once | TRBJ1-2 | TRBV7-9 | TRBD1 | TGTGCCAGCAGCTGGAGGCCGGGACAGGGGAACTATGGCTACACCTTC | CASSWRPGQGNYGYTF
- | TRBJ1-5 | TRBV7-8 | TRBD1 | TGTGCCAGCAGCAATGGAGCGGGGACAGGGACCAATCAGCCCCAGCATTTT | CASSNGAGTGTNQPQHF
- | TRBJ2-1 | TRBV3-1/TRBV3-2 | - | TGTGCCAGCAGCCGGGGAGACGCGGATGAGCAGTTCTTC | CASSRGDADEQFF
- | TRBJ1-1 | TRBV19 | TRBD1 | TGTGCCAGTCGCGTTCAGGGGGACACTGAAGCTTTCTTT | CASRVQGDTEAFF
- | TRBJ1-2 | TRBV30 | - | TGTGCCTGGAATACAAACAGGGCTGGCTACACCTTC | CAWNTNRAGYTF
- | TRBJ1-1 | TRBV6-1 | - | TGTGCCAGCAGTGAAGCAGGGGGTACTCCGAACACTGAAGCTTTCTTT | CASSEAGGTPNTEAFF
- | TRBJ2-1 | TRBV9 | - | TGTGCCAGCAGCGTAGATAGCGGCAACTACAATGAGCAGTTCTTC | CASSVDSGNYNEQFF
- | TRBJ2-3 | TRBV10-1 | - | TGCGCCAGCAGCGGGGAGGTGGCTAGCACAGATACGCAGTATTTT | CASSGEVASTDTQYF
few | TRBJ2-1 | TRBV5-4 | - | TGTGCCAGCACCAGAATAGGGAGGTCCTACAATGAGCAGTTCTTC | CASTRIGRSYNEQFF
few | TRBJ2-4 | TRBV6-2/TRBV6-3 | TRBD1 | TGTGCCAGCAGTCCCGAGACAGGGTTAATAGACATTCAGTACTTC | CASSPETGLIDIQYF
- | TRBJ1-5 | TRBV28 | TRBD1 | TGTGCCAGCAGTTCCCCCTCCGGGACAGGGTCAAATCAGCCCCAGCATTTT | CASSSPSGTGSNQPQHF
once | TRBJ1-5 | TRBV19 | - | TGTGCCAGTAGTATATGGGGCAGGGGAGGCAATCAGCCCCAGCATTTT | CASSIWGRGGNQPQHF
- | TRBJ1-6 | TRBV30 | - | TGTGCCTGGAGTCCGCCCGGGAGTTTCGGGATTTCACCCCTCCACTTT | CAWSPPGSFGISPLHF
- | TRBJ2-1 | TRBV11-1 | - | TGTGCCAGCAGCTCGACTAGGGGCCCCAATGAGCAGTTCTTC | CASSSTRGPNEQFF
few | TRBJ1-1 | TRBV7-9 | - | TGTGCCAGCAGCCATATAGCCGCGGGCACTGAAGCTTTCTTT | CASSHIAAGTEAFF
- | TRBJ2-7 | TRBV5-1 | - | TGCGCCAGCAGCTTGAGTCCAGGGGAAAACTACGAGCAGTACTTC | CASSLSPGENYEQYF